This T cell receptor (beta chain) was recorded in a study of cytomegalovirus exposure and HLA in healthy donors. Generated by immunoSEQ multiplex PCR, the TCRdb table keeps only in-frame clones and is missing some. The sample has fewer than 400,000 clones; roughly 87% are singletons. Germline V CDR1 and CDR2: SNHLY, FYNNEI. The CDR3 extends over 12 amino acids. Trimming removed 9 bases from V and 2 bases from J, with 10 bases in between. The receptor's source is a man aged 25 to 40 in good health and CMV-seronegative. The chain recombines TRBV2 with TRBJ1-1; possibly TRBD1 for D (5 bases). The material sequenced was PBMCs. As DNA, the CDR3 is TGTGCCAGTGGTCAGGGAAACACTGAAGCTTTCTTT. This codes for CASGQGNTEAFF.